A selection of T cell receptor beta chains follows, all from one sample in a study of OX40 agonist ivuxolimab in advanced cancers. Assay used: immunoSEQ multiplex PCR; TCRdb lists only in-frame clones, some missing. The data show around 19,000 clones, roughly 83% seen once. Specimen: CD4+ or CD8+ T cells sorted from blood, collected in a trial of the OX40 agonist ivuxolimab. The receptor set was obtained from an adult with an advanced solid tumor such as melanoma, head and neck, liver or kidney cancer. Both conserved end residues are part of each CDR3. D genes are given only for firm matches. The size field is filled for only some rows; it gives once, few, many or a size class.

v_gene	j_gene	d_gene	abundance	CDR3aa	CDR3nt
TRBV9	TRBJ2-3	NA	NA	CASSVEGGGRTDTQYF	TGTGCCAGCAGCGTAGAGGGGGGGGGCCGCACAGATACGCAGTATTTT
TRBV10-3	TRBJ1-4	NA	NA	CAISDRVPNEKLFF	TGTGCCATCAGTGACAGGGTGCCTAATGAAAAACTGTTTTTT
TRBV28	TRBJ2-7	NA	NA	CATVHRAATSSYEQYF	TGTGCCACCGTACACCGGGCGGCAACGAGCTCCTACGAGCAGTACTTC
TRBV7-8	TRBJ2-5	TRBD2	NA	CASSLGPSSGRALGTQYF	TGTGCCAGCAGCTTAGGACCCTCTAGCGGGAGGGCCCTGGGGACCCAGTACTTC
TRBV5-6	TRBJ2-7	NA	NA	CASSSRVEQYF	TGTGCCAGCAGCTCCCGGGTGGAGCAGTACTTC
TRBV27	TRBJ2-3	TRBD2	NA	CASSQAGTSGSVTDTQYF	TGTGCCAGCAGTCAGGCCGGGACTAGCGGGAGTGTCACAGATACGCAGTATTTT
TRBV11-3	TRBJ2-2	TRBD2	once	CASSAGGQELFF	TGTGCCAGCAGCGCGGGGGGGCAAGAGCTGTTTTTT
TRBV2	TRBJ2-7	NA	NA	CASIGTGNSYEQYF	TGTGCCAGCATCGGAACCGGGAACTCCTACGAGCAGTACTTC
TRBV10-3	TRBJ1-1	NA	NA	CAISESGAGTEAFF	TGTGCCATCAGTGAGTCCGGGGCCGGCACTGAAGCTTTCTTT
TRBV27	TRBJ1-2	NA	NA	CASSLGPNYGYTF	TGTGCCAGCAGTTTAGGTCCTAACTATGGCTACACCTTC